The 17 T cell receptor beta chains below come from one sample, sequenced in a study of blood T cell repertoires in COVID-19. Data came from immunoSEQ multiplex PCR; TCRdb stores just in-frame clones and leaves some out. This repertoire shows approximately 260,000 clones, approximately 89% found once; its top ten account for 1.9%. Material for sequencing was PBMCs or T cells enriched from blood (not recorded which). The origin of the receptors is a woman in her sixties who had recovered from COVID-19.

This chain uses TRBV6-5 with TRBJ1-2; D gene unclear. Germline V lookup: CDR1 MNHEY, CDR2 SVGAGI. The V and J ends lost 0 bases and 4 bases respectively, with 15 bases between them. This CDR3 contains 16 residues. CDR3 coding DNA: TGTGCCAGCAGTTACTCCCTCGTGGGAGAAATCTATGGCTACACCTTC. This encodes CASSYSLVGEIYGYTF.

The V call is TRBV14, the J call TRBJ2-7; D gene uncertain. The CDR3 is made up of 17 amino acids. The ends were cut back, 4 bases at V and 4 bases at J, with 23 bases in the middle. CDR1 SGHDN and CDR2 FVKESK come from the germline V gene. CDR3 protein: CASSLSSRRFYSYEQYF. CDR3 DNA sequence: TGTGCCAGCAGCCTCTCATCCAGGCGCTTTTACTCTTACGAGCAGTACTTC.

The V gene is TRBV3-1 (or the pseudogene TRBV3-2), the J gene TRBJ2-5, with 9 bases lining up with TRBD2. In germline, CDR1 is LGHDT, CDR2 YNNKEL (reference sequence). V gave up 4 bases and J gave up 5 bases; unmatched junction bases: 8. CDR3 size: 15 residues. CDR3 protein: CASSPPSGVEETQYF. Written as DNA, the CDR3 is TGTGCCAGCAGCCCCCCTAGCGGGGTAGAGGAGACCCAGTACTTC.

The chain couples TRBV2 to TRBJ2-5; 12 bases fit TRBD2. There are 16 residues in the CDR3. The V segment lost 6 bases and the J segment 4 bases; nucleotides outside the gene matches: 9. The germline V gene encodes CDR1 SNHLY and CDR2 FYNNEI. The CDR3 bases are TGTGCCAGCAGCACTAAGACTAGCGGGGGAGGAGAGACCCAGTACTTC. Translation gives CASSTKTSGGGETQYF.

CDR3 DNA sequence: TGTGCCAGTAGTCAACTAGCGGGAGGTAATGAGCAGTTCTTC. It yields the protein CASSQLAGGNEQFF. V is TRBV19 and J is TRBJ2-1; the match to TRBD2 covers 12 bases. J gave up 7 bases and V 5 bases, and 3 bases lay outside the gene matches. Germline CDR1 LNHDA, CDR2 SQIVND (reference sequence). The CDR3 length is 14 residues. The full variable domain, with the rest looked up from reference TRBV19 and TRBJ2-1, is DGGITQSPKYLFRKEGQNVTLSCEQNLNHDAMYWYRQDPGQGLRLIYYSQIVNDFQKGDIAEGYSVSREKKESFPLTVTSAQKNPTAFYLCASSQLAGGNEQFFGPGTRLTVL.

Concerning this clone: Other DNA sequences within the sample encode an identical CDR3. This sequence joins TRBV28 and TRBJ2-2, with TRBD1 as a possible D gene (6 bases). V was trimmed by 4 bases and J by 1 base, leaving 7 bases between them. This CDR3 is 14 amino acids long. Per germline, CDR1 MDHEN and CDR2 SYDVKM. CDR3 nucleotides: TGTGCCAGCAGTTCGGGACAGAACACCGGGGAGCTGTTTTTT. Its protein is CASSSGQNTGELFF. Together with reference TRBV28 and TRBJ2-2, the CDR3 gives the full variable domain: DVKVTQSSRYLVKRTGEKVFLECVQDMDHENMFWYRQDPGLGLRLIYFSYDVKMKEKGDIPEGYSVSREKKERFSLILESASTNQTSMYLCASSSGQNTGELFFGEGSRLTVL.

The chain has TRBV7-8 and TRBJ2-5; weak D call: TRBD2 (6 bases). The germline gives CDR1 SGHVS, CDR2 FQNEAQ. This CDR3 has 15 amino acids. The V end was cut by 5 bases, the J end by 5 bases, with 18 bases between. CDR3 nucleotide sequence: TGTGCCAGCAGCCCCCCCGGGGTAGGAGGGGAGACCCAGTACTTC. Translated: CASSPPGVGGETQYF. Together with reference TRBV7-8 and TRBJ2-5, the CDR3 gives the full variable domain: GAGVSQSPRYKVAKRGQDVALRCDPISGHVSLFWYQQALGQGPEFLTYFQNEAQLDKSGLPSDRFFAERPEGSVSTLKIQRTQQEDSAVYLCASSPPGVGGETQYFGPGTRLLVL.

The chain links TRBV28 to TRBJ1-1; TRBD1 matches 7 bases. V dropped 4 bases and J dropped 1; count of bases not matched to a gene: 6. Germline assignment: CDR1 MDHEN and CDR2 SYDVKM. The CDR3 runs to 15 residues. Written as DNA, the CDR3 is TGTGCCAGCAGTTCCCCCCGACAGGGGAACACTGAAGCTTTCTTT. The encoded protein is CASSSPRQGNTEAFF.

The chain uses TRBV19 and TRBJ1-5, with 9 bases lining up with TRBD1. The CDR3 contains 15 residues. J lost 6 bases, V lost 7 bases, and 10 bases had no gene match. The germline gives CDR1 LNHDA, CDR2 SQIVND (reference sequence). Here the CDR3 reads CASTIQGANSQPQHF. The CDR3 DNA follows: TGTGCCAGTACCATACAGGGGGCAAACTCTCAGCCCCAGCATTTT. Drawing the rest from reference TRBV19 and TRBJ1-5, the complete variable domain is DGGITQSPKYLFRKEGQNVTLSCEQNLNHDAMYWYRQDPGQGLRLIYYSQIVNDFQKGDIAEGYSVSREKKESFPLTVTSAQKNPTAFYLCASTIQGANSQPQHFGDGTRLSIL.

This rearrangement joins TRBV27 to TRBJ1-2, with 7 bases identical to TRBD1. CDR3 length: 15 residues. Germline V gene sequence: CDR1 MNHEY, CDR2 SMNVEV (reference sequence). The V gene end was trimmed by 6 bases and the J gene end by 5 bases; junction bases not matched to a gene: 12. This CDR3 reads CASRNLRDRFYGYTF. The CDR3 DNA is TGTGCCAGCAGAAATCTTCGGGACAGATTTTATGGCTACACCTTC.

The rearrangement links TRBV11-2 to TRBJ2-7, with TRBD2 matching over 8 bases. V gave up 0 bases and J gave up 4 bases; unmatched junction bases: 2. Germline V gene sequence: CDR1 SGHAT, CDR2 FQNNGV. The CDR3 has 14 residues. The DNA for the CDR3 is TGTGCCAGCAGCTTAGATCGGGGGGGGTACGAGCAGTACTTC. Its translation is CASSLDRGGYEQYF.

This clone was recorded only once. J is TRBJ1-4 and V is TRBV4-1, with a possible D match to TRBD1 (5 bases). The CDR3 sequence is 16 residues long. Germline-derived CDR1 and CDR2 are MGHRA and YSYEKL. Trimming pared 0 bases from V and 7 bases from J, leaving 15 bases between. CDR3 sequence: CASSQDGYGGGEKLFF. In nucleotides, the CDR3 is TGCGCCAGCAGCCAAGATGGGTACGGGGGAGGTGAAAAACTGTTTTTT.

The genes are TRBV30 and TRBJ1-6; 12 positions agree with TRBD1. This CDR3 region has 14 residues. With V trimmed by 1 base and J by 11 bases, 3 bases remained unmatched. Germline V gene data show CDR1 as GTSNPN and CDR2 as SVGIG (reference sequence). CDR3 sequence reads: CAWSAGTGGTPLHF. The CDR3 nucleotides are TGTGCCTGGAGTGCCGGGACAGGGGGCACACCCCTCCACTTT.

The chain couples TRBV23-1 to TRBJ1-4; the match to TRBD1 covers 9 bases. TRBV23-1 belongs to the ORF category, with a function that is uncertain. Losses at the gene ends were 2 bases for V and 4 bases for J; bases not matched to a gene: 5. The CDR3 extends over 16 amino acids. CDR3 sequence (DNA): TGCGCCAGCAGTCAAGGACAGGGGCTAGTTAATGAAAAACTGTTTTTT. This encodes CASSQGQGLVNEKLFF.

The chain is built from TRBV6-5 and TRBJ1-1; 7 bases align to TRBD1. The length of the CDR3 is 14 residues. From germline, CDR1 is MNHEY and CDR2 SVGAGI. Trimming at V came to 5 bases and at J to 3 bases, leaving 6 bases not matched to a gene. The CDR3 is CASSLSRGYTEAFF. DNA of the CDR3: TGTGCCAGCAGTCTCTCCAGGGGGTACACTGAAGCTTTCTTT.

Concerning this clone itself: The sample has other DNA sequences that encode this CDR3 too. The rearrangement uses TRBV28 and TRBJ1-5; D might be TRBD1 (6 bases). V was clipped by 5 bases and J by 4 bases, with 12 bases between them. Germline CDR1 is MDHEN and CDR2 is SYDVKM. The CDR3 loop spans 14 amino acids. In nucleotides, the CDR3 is TGTGCCAGCAGTCCCGGACAGACAAATCAGCCCCAGCATTTT. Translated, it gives CASSPGQTNQPQHF. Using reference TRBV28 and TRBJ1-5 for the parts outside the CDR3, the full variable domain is DVKVTQSSRYLVKRTGEKVFLECVQDMDHENMFWYRQDPGLGLRLIYFSYDVKMKEKGDIPEGYSVSREKKERFSLILESASTNQTSMYLCASSPGQTNQPQHFGDGTRLSIL.

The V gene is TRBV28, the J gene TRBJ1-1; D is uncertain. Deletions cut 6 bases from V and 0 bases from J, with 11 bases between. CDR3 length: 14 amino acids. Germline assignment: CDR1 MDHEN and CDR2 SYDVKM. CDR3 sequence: CASSPRSMNTEAFF. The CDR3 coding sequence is TGTGCCAGCAGCCCTCGGTCCATGAACACTGAAGCTTTCTTT.